One sample yielded the 24 T cell receptor beta chains listed below, sequenced in a study of T cells in Graves' hyperthyroidism and ophthalmopathy. RNA transcripts served as the template for amplifying TCR beta CDR3 regions. During a first-round RT-PCR of the TCR CDR3, the HTBI primer set was used. One entry per CDR3 protein results from TCRdb running MiXCR on the multiplex PCR reads. This sample has about 300,000 distinct CDR3 sequences, with around a quarter found just once. The sequencing sample was made of blood. The receptor source for this set is a man aged 35-49 years with Graves' hyperthyroidism that later progressed to Graves' ophthalmopathy.

This clonotype appeared a few times. V usage is TRBV7-9 and J usage is TRBJ1-5, with TRBD1 matching over 10 bases. The junction had 4 bases not matched to a gene; V was cut back by 1 base and J by 10 bases. The CDR3 is 14 amino acids. Germline V gives CDR1 SEHNR, CDR2 FQNEAQ (reference sequence). The CDR3 DNA reads as TGTGCCAGCAGCTTAGAACTGACAGGGGGCCCCCAGCATTTT. Amino acid sequence: CASSLELTGGPQHF.

This chain joins TRBV20-1 and TRBJ2-5; a weak D match, TRBD2 (6 bases). Trimming removed 5 bases at V and 5 bases at J, with 18 bases between. This CDR3 region has 14 residues. Germline assignment: CDR1 DFQATT and CDR2 SNEGSKA (reference sequence). The CDR3 spells CSAGARGLLETQYF. DNA for the CDR3: TGCAGTGCTGGGGCTCGGGGACTCTTGGAGACCCAGTACTTC.

V usage is TRBV24-1 and J usage is TRBJ1-2; D may be TRBD1 (5 bases). Germline loops: CDR1 KGHDR, CDR2 SFDVKD. V shed 1 base and J shed 3 bases, with 11 bases lying between them. The CDR3 consists of 15 residues. The CDR3 is CATSDLAGKDYGYTF. The CDR3 bases are TGTGCCACCAGTGATTTAGCAGGGAAGGACTATGGCTACACCTTC.

At least ten counts were recorded for this clonotype. The gene calls are TRBV6-5 and TRBJ2-5; the D gene is possibly TRBD1 (6 bases). This CDR3 contains 16 residues. V dropped 5 bases and J dropped 1 base, with 17 bases sitting between them. The V gene's germline CDR1 is MNHEY and CDR2 SVGAGI. The CDR3: CASSHLNRALQETQYF. The CDR3 coding sequence is TGTGCCAGCAGTCACCTGAACAGGGCCCTCCAAGAGACCCAGTACTTC.

This clonotype came up many times. The chain joins TRBV11-2 to TRBJ1-2, with 8 bases matching TRBD1. The CDR3 contains 16 residues. Trimming took 1 base from V and 12 from J; bases not matched to a gene: 16. Germline V CDR1 and CDR2: SGHAT, FQNNGV. Here the CDR3 DNA reads TGTGCCAGCAGCTTAGGATCTCCGGGGACAGGCCTCAGGGACACCTTC. Protein product: CASSLGSPGTGLRDTF.

This clonotype was seen ten or more times. The V call is TRBV15, the J call TRBJ1-1; D perhaps matches TRBD1 (5 bases). The CDR3 consists of 19 residues. Germline V CDR1 and CDR2: LNHNV, YYDKDF (reference sequence). Trimming shortened V by 3 bases and J by 1 base, and 24 bases separated the two germline ends. The CDR3 sequence: CATSSPYQGEGNWNTEAFF. The DNA for the CDR3 is TGTGCCACCAGCAGTCCATATCAGGGCGAGGGTAATTGGAACACTGAAGCTTTCTTT.

This clonotype was counted ten times or more. A junction boundary mismatches the germline segment, possibly from a read error. This chain uses TRBV19 with TRBJ1-5; no reliable D call. Germline CDR1 and CDR2: LNHDA and SQIVND (reference sequence). There are 15 residues in the CDR3. CDR3 in amino acids: CASSIGGLGNQSQHF. CDR3 bases: TGTGCCAGTAGTATAGGCGGATTGGGCAATCAGTCCCAGCATTTT.

This clonotype was observed at least ten times. The V gene is TRBV15, the J gene TRBJ2-7; D uncertain. Germline CDR1 reads LNHNV; CDR2 reads YYDKDF (reference sequence). The CDR3 runs 13 residues. V lost 1 base, J lost 6 bases, and 10 bases lay in between. CDR3 DNA sequence: TGTGCCACCAGCAGAGTAGTCGAAATCGAGCAGTACTTC. Translation: CATSRVVEIEQYF.

This clonotype showed up many times. The rearrangement links TRBV6-1 to TRBJ1-2; D ambiguous. The CDR3 is made up of 14 amino acids. The V end was cut by 1 base, the J end by 3 bases, with 9 bases between. The germline CDR1 and CDR2 sequences are MNHNS and SASEGT. CDR3 region: CASSEDVGDYGYTF. Here the CDR3 DNA reads TGTGCCAGCAGTGAAGATGTGGGAGACTATGGCTACACCTTC.

The V call is TRBV13, the J call TRBJ2-6; D gene unclear. Looked up from germline, CDR1 is PRHDT and CDR2 is FYEKMQ (reference sequence). V was trimmed by 4 bases and J by 0 bases, leaving 10 bases between them. This CDR3 comprises 16 residues. The DNA of the CDR3 is TGTGCCAGCAGCTACGACCCGGGCTCTGGGGCCAACGTCCTGACTTTC. The encoded protein is CASSYDPGSGANVLTF.

This clonotype has a count of ten or more. The V call is TRBV28, the J call TRBJ1-1; weak D call: TRBD1 (6 bases). Germline values: CDR1 MDHEN, CDR2 SYDVKM. V lost 6 bases, J lost 0 bases, and 17 bases lay in between. This CDR3 comprises 16 residues. As DNA, the CDR3 is TGTGCCAGCAGGCCTGGGGGGCTGACCATGAACACTGAAGCTTTCTTT. Encoded protein: CASRPGGLTMNTEAFF. Full variable domain (missing parts from reference TRBV28 and TRBJ1-1): DVKVTQSSRYLVKRTGEKVFLECVQDMDHENMFWYRQDPGLGLRLIYFSYDVKMKEKGDIPEGYSVSREKKERFSLILESASTNQTSMYLCASRPGGLTMNTEAFFGQGTRLTVV.

V and J are TRBV2 and TRBJ2-4; D is possibly TRBD1 or TRBD2 (5 bases each). Per the germline V gene, CDR1 is SNHLY and CDR2 is FYNNEI. V was shortened by 8 bases and J by 4 bases, with 9 bases between the two germline ends. This CDR3 is built from 12 residues. This CDR3 is CASGTEKNIQYF. The CDR3 region has the DNA TGTGCCAGCGGGACGGAAAAAAACATTCAGTACTTC.

A word on this clonotype: A much larger clone lies one base from this, so it may be a read error. The CDR3 here is CASSGENIQYF. CDR3 nucleotide sequence: TGTGCCAGCAGTGGGGAAAACATTCAGTACTTC. The chain recombines TRBV25-1 with TRBJ2-4, with D uncertain. The CDR3 has 11 residues. Germline CDR1 is MGHDK and CDR2 is SYGVNS. Trimming removed 4 bases at V and 5 bases at J, with 3 bases between.

The rearrangement links TRBV20-1 to TRBJ1-5; D gene uncertain. From germline, CDR1 is DFQATT and CDR2 SNEGSKA (reference sequence). The CDR3 has 12 residues. Trimming shortened V by 5 bases and J by 11 bases, and 16 bases separated the two germline ends. The CDR3 DNA reads as TGCAGTGCTTCCTCTCAATCATCAACCCAGCATTTT. Residues: CSASSQSSTQHF.

This clonotype was counted many times. The CDR3 DNA reads TGTGCCAGCAGCTCTTCGGGGAACGAGCAGTACTTC. This sequence encodes CASSSSGNEQYF. The chain has TRBV11-3 and TRBJ2-7; D might be TRBD2 (5 bases). Germline V gives CDR1 SGHNT, CDR2 YENEEA. This CDR3 region has 12 residues. V gave up 4 bases and J gave up 5 bases, with 9 bases separating them.

This clonotype has a count of ten or more. The J gene is TRBJ2-7, the V gene TRBV6-1, with a possible D match to TRBD2 (5 bases). Germline V gives CDR1 MNHNS, CDR2 SASEGT. The CDR3 covers 17 residues. Trimming stripped 5 bases from V and 4 bases from J, with 24 bases between. The CDR3 spells CASSQPTGLVGAYEQYF. CDR3 coding DNA: TGTGCCAGCAGTCAACCAACCGGACTCGTAGGAGCATACGAGCAGTACTTC.

This clonotype was detected ten times or more. The chain links TRBV28 to TRBJ2-7; D might be TRBD1 (6 bases). This CDR3 spans 15 amino acids. CDR1 and CDR2 (germline): MDHEN, SYDVKM. Between the trimmed V and J ends, which lost 6 bases and 2 bases, there was a span of 17 bases. The CDR3 loop is CASRRRTEATYEQYF. The CDR3 DNA reads TGTGCCAGCAGGAGAAGGACAGAAGCCACCTACGAGCAGTACTTC.

This clonotype occurred many times. The rearrangement joins TRBV12-3 or TRBV12-4 to TRBJ2-6; 15 positions agree with TRBD2. The V and J ends lost 6 bases and 4 bases, in that order; junction bases with no gene match: 7. CDR3 size: 18 residues. The CDR3 sequence is CASRSGLAGGTGANVLTF. CDR3 coding DNA: TGTGCCAGCAGGTCGGGACTAGCGGGAGGAACCGGGGCCAACGTCCTGACTTTC.

The table lists this clonotype with many counts. At one boundary the junction diverges from the germline segment, which might be a read error. The V and J genes are TRBV6-5 and TRBJ1-2, with D tentatively TRBD1 (5 bases). This CDR3 spans 13 amino acids. The V gene's germline CDR1 is MNHEY and CDR2 SVGAGI. CDR3 in DNA: TGTGCCAGCAGTACCGGGACTAAATATGGCTACACCTTC. The encoded protein is CASSTGTKYGYTF.

V usage is TRBV6-1 and J usage is TRBJ2-5, with TRBD1 matching over 7 bases. V lost 9 bases to trimming and J lost 5 bases; unmatched junction nucleotides: 6. The length of the CDR3 is 12 residues. Germline V gene lookup returns CDR1 MNHNS and CDR2 SASEGT. DNA for the CDR3: TGTGCCAGGATCGACAGGGAGGAGACCCAGTACTTC. Protein product: CARIDREETQYF.

This clonotype came up many times. The V and J genes are TRBV20-1 and TRBJ1-2; 8 bases are shared with TRBD1. Trimming removed 1 base from V and 3 bases from J; junction bases left unmatched: 7. CDR1 and CDR2 from the germline V gene are DFQATT and SNEGSKA (reference sequence). CDR3 length: 15 amino acids. CDR3 sequence: CSARGSGTGDYGYTF. The CDR3, as DNA: TGCAGTGCTAGAGGTTCCGGGACAGGAGACTATGGCTACACCTTC.

In the case of this clonotype: A much larger clone differs from this one at a single base, so this may be a read error. The chain combines TRBV6-1 with TRBJ2-2, with 14 bases that match TRBD2. In germline, CDR1 is MNHNS, CDR2 SASEGT. This CDR3 region has 14 residues. The CDR3 protein is CVSSQTGTSGRLFF. The CDR3, as DNA: TGTGTCAGCAGCCAGACAGGGACTAGCGGGAGGCTGTTTTTT.

This clonotype was counted many times. The chain joins TRBV6-5 to TRBJ2-5, with 9 bases matching TRBD1. Per the germline V gene, CDR1 is MNHEY and CDR2 is SVGAGI. After removal of 7 bases from V and 9 bases from J, the junction contained 15 bases not matched to a gene. The CDR3 contains 15 residues. The CDR3 DNA sequence: TGTGCCAGCAACCCGGACAGGGGACTTTGGGAGGCCCAGTACTTC. Translated: CASNPDRGLWEAQYF.

This chain uses TRBV7-2 with TRBJ2-7; D is perhaps TRBD1 (5 bases). Germline loops: CDR1 SGHTA, CDR2 FQGNSA. The V end was cut by 0 bases, the J end by 4 bases, with 19 bases between. The CDR3 length is 17 residues. Written as DNA, the CDR3 is TGTGCCAGCAGCTTAGCGCAGGGATTCCCAACCCCTTACGAGCAGTACTTC. Protein sequence: CASSLAQGFPTPYEQYF.